Each of the 13 T cell receptor beta chains below was sequenced from the same sample in a study of control samples from healthy donors and cancer patients. Repertoires were generated with immunoSEQ multiplex PCR, while TCRdb's copy carries only in-frame clones and drops some. The table shows over 150,000 clones, with 94% occurring only once. What was sequenced was blood. Every receptor here comes from a woman aged 18-29 years in good health.

The J gene is TRBJ1-1, the V gene TRBV9; tentatively, D is TRBD1 (6 bases). V was trimmed by 3 bases and J by 4 bases, leaving 10 bases between them. Per germline, CDR1 SGDLS and CDR2 YYNGEE. There are 13 residues in the CDR3. CDR3 sequence reads: CASSDGGSTEAFF. The CDR3 DNA follows: TGTGCCAGCAGCGACGGGGGCAGCACTGAAGCTTTCTTT.

The chain carries TRBV6-4 and TRBJ1-4; D gene unclear. Germline V gene sequence: CDR1 MRHNA, CDR2 SNTAGT. CDR3 length: 14 residues. With 0 bases removed from V and 4 bases from J, the gap between germline ends came to 6 bases. CDR3 region: CASSDSPFNEKLFF. CDR3 nucleotide sequence: TGTGCCAGCAGTGACTCTCCTTTTAATGAAAAACTGTTTTTT.

V and J are TRBV29-1 and TRBJ1-3, with D unresolved. The germline V gene has CDR1 SQVTM and CDR2 ANQGSEA. The CDR3 is made up of 14 amino acids. The V gene lost 7 bases and the J gene lost 2 bases, with 15 bases spanning the gap. CDR3 in amino acids: CSALGGVAGNTIYF. CDR3 nucleotides: TGCAGCGCCTTAGGCGGGGTCGCTGGAAACACCATATATTTT.

J is TRBJ1-5 and V is TRBV2, with TRBD1 matching over 9 bases. Per the germline V gene, CDR1 is SNHLY and CDR2 is FYNNEI. The CDR3 runs 12 residues. J was trimmed by 11 bases and V by 5 bases; bases with no gene match: 4. For the CDR3, the DNA is TGTGCCAGCAGTAACAGGGGGCAGTCCCAGCATTTT. Residues: CASSNRGQSQHF.

The chain couples TRBV7-2 to TRBJ2-3; D tentatively reads TRBD1 or TRBD2 (6 bases each). The V end lost 5 bases, the J end lost 2 bases, and 14 bases lay between the germline ends. The CDR3 spans 15 residues. The germline gives CDR1 SGHTA, CDR2 FQGNSA. CDR3 in DNA: TGTGCCAGCAGCCCGGGGGCGATTCACACAGATACGCAGTATTTT. As protein: CASSPGAIHTDTQYF.

This rearrangement joins TRBV6-5 to TRBJ2-7; 7 positions agree with TRBD2. The trim removed 8 bases at V and 4 bases at J, leaving 11 bases unmatched. The CDR3 runs 14 residues. In germline, CDR1 is MNHEY, CDR2 SVGAGI. This CDR3 is CASRSSGIPYEQYF. For the CDR3, the DNA is TGTGCCAGCCGTTCGAGCGGGATCCCTTACGAGCAGTACTTC.

This chain joins TRBV18 and TRBJ1-1; a weak D match, TRBD1 (6 bases). The CDR3 sequence is 15 residues long. With 3 bases removed from V and 0 bases from J, the gap between germline ends came to 11 bases. Germline CDR1 is KGHSH and CDR2 is LQKENI. CDR3 protein: CASSPGAGVNTEAFF. CDR3 coding DNA: TGTGCCAGCTCACCGGGGGCTGGGGTGAACACTGAAGCTTTCTTT.

The chain uses TRBV18 and TRBJ1-1; 9 nucleotides align to TRBD1. Trimming took 3 bases from V and 0 from J; bases not matched to a gene: 2. There are 15 residues in the CDR3. Germline values: CDR1 KGHSH, CDR2 LQKENI. In DNA form, the CDR3 reads TGTGCCAGCTCACCTGGGACAGGGATGAACACTGAAGCTTTCTTT. This sequence encodes CASSPGTGMNTEAFF.

In its sample, this clone was seen a few times. As DNA, the CDR3 is TGTGCTAGTGGTAGGGACAACTACAATGAGCAGTTCTTC. Its translation: CASGRDNYNEQFF. The chain carries TRBV12-5 and TRBJ2-1; D is perhaps TRBD1 (6 bases). This CDR3 spans 13 amino acids. Germline V lookup: CDR1 LGHNT, CDR2 FRNRAP. Trimming shortened V by 5 bases and J by 3 bases, and 8 bases separated the two germline ends.

The sample holds one count of this clone. This chain joins TRBV7-2 and TRBJ2-2; the D is unclear. CDR1 is SGHTA, CDR2 FQGNSA, per germline. The V end was cut by 8 bases, the J end by 0 bases, with 10 bases between. This CDR3 comprises 14 residues. CDR3 amino acids: CASGISTNTGELFF. The CDR3 bases are TGTGCCAGCGGAATATCTACGAACACCGGGGAGCTGTTTTTT.

The chain couples TRBV20-1 to TRBJ1-5, with D perhaps matching TRBD1 (5 bases). CDR3 length: 15 residues. The V end lost 3 bases, the J end lost 5 bases, and 17 bases lay between the germline ends. CDR1 and CDR2 from the germline V gene are DFQATT and SNEGSKA (reference sequence). The CDR3 reads CSASRDWGMDQPQHF. For the CDR3, the DNA is TGCAGTGCTAGTCGAGACTGGGGGATGGATCAGCCCCAGCATTTT.

The chain combines TRBV27 with TRBJ2-3; possibly TRBD2 for D (7 bases). The CDR3 consists of 16 residues. V was trimmed by 6 bases and J by 2 bases, leaving 18 bases between them. Per the germline V gene, CDR1 is MNHEY and CDR2 is SMNVEV (reference sequence). CDR3 sequence: CASSPMGGAFTDTQYF. The CDR3 DNA is TGTGCCAGCAGCCCTATGGGGGGGGCTTTCACAGATACGCAGTATTTT.

CDR3 in amino acids: CASSSEGGTEAFF. The CDR3 DNA sequence: TGTGCCAGCTCATCGGAGGGGGGCACTGAAGCTTTCTTT. The chain uses TRBV2 and TRBJ1-1; a weak D match, TRBD1 (6 bases). Trimming removed 8 bases at V and 4 bases at J, with 14 bases between. The CDR3 is 13 amino acids. Germline V gene data show CDR1 as SNHLY and CDR2 as FYNNEI.